In this sample, the clone carrying this TCR beta chain turned up a few times. The data were taken from a study of blood T cell repertoires in COVID-19. Across the study: Samples came from the United States, Italy and Spain, spanning acute and convalescent COVID-19.

The V gene end was trimmed by 2 bases and the J gene end by 3 bases; junction bases not matched to a gene: 15. This CDR3 contains 18 residues. From germline, CDR1 is MNHNS and CDR2 SASEGT. Some clones are missing from TCRdb's copy, which holds only in-frame ones; the method was immunoSEQ multiplex PCR. The table lists 30,000 or so clones, 80% to 90% of them singletons. Specimen: peripheral blood. The chain employs TRBV6-1 and TRBJ2-5, with 7 positions matching TRBD2. The receptor was derived from a human donor with active COVID-19. The donor label of this sample is uncertain. CDR3 sequence: CASSEWGERRTRKETQYF. In DNA, the CDR3 is TGTGCCAGCAGTGAATGGGGGGAGAGAAGGACTAGGAAAGAGACCCAGTACTTC.